The clone carrying this T cell receptor beta chain was observed a handful of times. Profiling relied on immunoSEQ multiplex PCR, and the TCRdb table lists in-frame clones only, not all of them. The sample shows about 33,000 clones, more than 80% of them seen only once. This sample was taken from a study of blood T cell repertoires in COVID-19. This CDR3 spans 15 amino acids. Germline V CDR1 and CDR2: MNHEY, SMNVEV (reference sequence). Trimming stripped 2 bases from V and 14 bases from J, with 21 bases between. This clonotype was sampled from a human donor in a cohort sampled during active COVID-19. The gene calls are TRBV27 and TRBJ1-4, with a tentative D call TRBD1 (5 bases). The source material was peripheral blood. The CDR3 protein is CASSLRLADPGGLFF. The CDR3 DNA sequence: TGTGCCAGCAGTTTACGCCTGGCGGACCCCGGGGGGCTGTTTTTT.